The present entry profiles one T cell receptor (beta chain) with its context. Its matching antigen is unknown. These data are taken from a study of OX40 agonist ivuxolimab in advanced cancers. General observations from the study: Both CD4+ and CD8+ T cell populations in blood had undergone clonal expansion by week 6 at 0.1 to 3.0 mg/kg. The work left the antigen specificity of expanded peripheral T cells undetermined.

CDR1 and CDR2 from the germline V gene are LGHNA and YSLEER. Trimming removed 0 bases from V and 2 bases from J, with 13 bases in between. The CDR3 is made up of 16 amino acids. On cycle 4 day 1 and cycle 7 day 1, as well as at baseline, blood was sampled. TCRdb's table, derived via immunoSEQ multiplex PCR, lists solely in-frame clones and lacks some. This sample carries fewer than 50,000 clones, about 92% of them seen once, and the ten largest clones take 7.5% to 10%. V is TRBV4-3 and J is TRBJ2-5; weak D call: TRBD1 (5 bases). Here the sequenced sample was CD4+ or CD8+ T cells sorted from blood, taken in a trial of the OX40 agonist ivuxolimab. This clonotype originated in an adult with an advanced solid tumor such as melanoma, head and neck, liver or kidney cancer. CDR3 nucleotides: TGCGCCAGCAGCCAAGATTGGGGCAGCCAGCAAGAGACCCAGTACTTC. Translated: CASSQDWGSQQETQYF.